This TCR beta chain was captured by sequencing in a study of early T cells in non-severe SARS-CoV-2 infection. Across the whole study: The study sequenced bulk RNA from unsorted whole blood, with chains unpaired.

The study, taken as a whole, reports: The study's VDJdb matching favored anti-spike CD8 responses and missed private and CD4 specificities.

The CDR3 loop spans 13 amino acids. The ends were cut back, 6 bases at V and 2 bases at J, with 8 bases in the middle. In the library, individual cDNA molecules carried attached unique molecular identifiers. TCRdb reprocessed the 5' RACE reads with MiXCR, giving one entry per CDR3 protein. The sample gives about 46,000 distinct CDR3 sequences, approximately 5.9% of which show up once; under 5.5% is in the top ten. This clonotype came up many times. Its target is not known. The rearrangement links TRBV12-3 or TRBV12-4 to TRBJ2-1; perhaps TRBD2 as D (5 bases). The TCR sequence derives from an adult who was a healthcare worker with PCR-confirmed SARS-CoV-2 infection or an uninfected control (not recorded which). This specimen consisted of whole blood, obtained at baseline. The CDR3 DNA is TGTGCCAGCAGAAACGGGGCCTACAATGAGCAGTTCTTC. Translated, it gives CASRNGAYNEQFF.